The T cell receptor (beta chain) under discussion was sequenced for a study of Ad26.COV2.S vaccination and SARS-CoV-2 variants. V lost 1 base, J lost 8 bases, and 6 bases lay in between. This CDR3 region has 13 residues. Looked up from germline, CDR1 is SGHAT and CDR2 is FQNNGV. Treatment indicated: around 19 received Ad26.COV2.S at low or high dose, single or two shots; several received placebo; per-sample allocation not given. The samples were gathered on day 63 after the first injection of vaccine or placebo. The protocol was immunoSEQ multiplex PCR, while the TCRdb copy is restricted to in-frame clones and leaves out a portion. The data contain approximately 250,000 clones, around 85% of them seen just once; the ten biggest clones take up about 2.8%.

The source material was peripheral blood, sampled in a trial of Ad26.COV2.S vaccine versus placebo. The chain has TRBV11-2 and TRBJ1-6; D remains ambiguous. The source is a person aged 18-65 years who received the Ad26.COV2.S COVID-19 vaccine or a placebo. CDR3 residues: CASSLGTDSPLHF. Here the CDR3 DNA reads TGTGCCAGCAGCTTAGGCACGGATTCACCCCTCCACTTT.